This entry features one T cell receptor (beta chain) sequence. This sample stems from a study of blood T cell repertoires in COVID-19. In the study overall: Samples of COVID-19 (acute and convalescent) were obtained from the United States, Italy and Spain. T cells, B-cell-depleted T cells, or PBMCs supplied cDNA or gDNA.

Per the study methods: By means of reference gene primer amplification, nucleated cell counts were estimated. Generated by immunoSEQ multiplex PCR, the TCRdb table keeps only in-frame clones and is missing some. The V and J calls and clone size were taken over from that table, and D and trimming were inferred from the DNA. Among about 44,000 clones listed, 84% were seen once. The CDR3 covers 15 residues. Germline CDR1 and CDR2: MRHNA and SNTAGT. With 6 bases removed from V and 7 bases from J, the gap between germline ends came to 19 bases. The TCR comes from a human donor in a cohort sampled during active COVID-19. V and J are TRBV6-4 and TRBJ2-1, with D maybe TRBD2 (7 bases). Material for sequencing was peripheral blood. The CDR3 loop is CASSSRGAVGNEQFF. In DNA form, the CDR3 reads TGTGCCAGCAGCAGCCGGGGGGCGGTAGGAAATGAGCAGTTCTTC.